A single count supports the clone carrying this T cell receptor (beta chain). Its matching antigen is unknown. Germline V gene lookup returns CDR1 ENHRY and CDR2 SYGVKD. The CDR3 runs to 13 residues. V lost 7 bases and J lost 0, with 9 bases in between. The entry originates in a study of blood T cells in healthy people across ages. A second PCR of about 6 to 11 cycles used a sample-barcoded 5' primer and a J-beta primer mix. TCRdb reprocessed the 5' RACE reads via MiXCR and lists one record per CDR3 protein. The profile shows around 1.5 million distinct CDR3 sequences, almost 35% of them singletons. Study outcomes and limitations: Higher diversity, along with more naive CD4+ cells, distinguished long-lived donors from aged donors.

The receptor comes from a woman aged 30 to 39 in good health. The chain couples TRBV10-3 to TRBJ1-1; maybe TRBD1 (6 bases). Sequencing was carried out using blood. The CDR3 reads CAINGGMNTEAFF. CDR3 coding DNA: TGTGCCATCAACGGGGGCATGAACACTGAAGCTTTCTTT.